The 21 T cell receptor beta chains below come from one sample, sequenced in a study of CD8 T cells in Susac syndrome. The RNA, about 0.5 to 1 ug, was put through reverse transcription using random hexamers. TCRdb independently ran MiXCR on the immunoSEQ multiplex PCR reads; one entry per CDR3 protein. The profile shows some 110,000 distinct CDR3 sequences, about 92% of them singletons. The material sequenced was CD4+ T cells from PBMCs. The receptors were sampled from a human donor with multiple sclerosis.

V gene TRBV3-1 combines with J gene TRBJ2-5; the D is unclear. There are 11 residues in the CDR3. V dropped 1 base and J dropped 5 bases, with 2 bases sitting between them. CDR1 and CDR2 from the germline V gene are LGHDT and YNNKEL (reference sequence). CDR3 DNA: TGTGCCAGCAGCCAAGGGGAGACCCAGTACTTC. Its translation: CASSQGETQYF.

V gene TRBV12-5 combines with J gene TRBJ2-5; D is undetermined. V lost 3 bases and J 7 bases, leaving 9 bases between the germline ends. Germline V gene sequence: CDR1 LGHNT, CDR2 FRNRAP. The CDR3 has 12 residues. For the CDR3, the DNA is TGTGCTAGTGGTTTTGCCTTCGGGACCCAGTACTTC. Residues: CASGFAFGTQYF.

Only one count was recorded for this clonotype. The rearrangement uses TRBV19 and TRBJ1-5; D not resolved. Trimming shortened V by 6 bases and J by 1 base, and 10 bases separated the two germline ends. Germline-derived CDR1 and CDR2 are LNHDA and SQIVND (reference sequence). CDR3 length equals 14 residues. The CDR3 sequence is CASRVTGSNQPQHF. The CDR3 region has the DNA TGTGCCAGTAGAGTTACCGGGAGCAATCAGCCCCAGCATTTT.

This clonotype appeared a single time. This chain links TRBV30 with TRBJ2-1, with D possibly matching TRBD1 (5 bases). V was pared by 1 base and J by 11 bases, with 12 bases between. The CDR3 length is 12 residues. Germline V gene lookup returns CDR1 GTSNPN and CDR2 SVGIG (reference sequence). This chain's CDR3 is CAWSEPGFKQFF. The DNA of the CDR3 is TGTGCCTGGAGTGAACCAGGGTTTAAGCAGTTCTTC.

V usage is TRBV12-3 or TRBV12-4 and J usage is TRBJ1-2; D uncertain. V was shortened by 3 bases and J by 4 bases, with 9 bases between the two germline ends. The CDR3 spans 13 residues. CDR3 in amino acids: CASSFTSGYGYTF. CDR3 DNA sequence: TGTGCCAGCAGTTTTACGAGCGGCTATGGCTACACCTTC.

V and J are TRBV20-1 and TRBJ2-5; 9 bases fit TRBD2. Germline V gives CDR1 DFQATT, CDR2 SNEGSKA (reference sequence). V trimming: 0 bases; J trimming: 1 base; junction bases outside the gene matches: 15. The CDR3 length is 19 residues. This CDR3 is CSARDPRLAGSLGQETQYF. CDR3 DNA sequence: TGCAGTGCTAGAGATCCTAGGCTAGCGGGGAGTCTGGGCCAAGAGACCCAGTACTTC.

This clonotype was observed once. CDR3 in amino acids: CASSITAGAKNIQYF. CDR3 coding DNA: TGTGCCAGTAGTATTACCGCAGGGGCCAAAAACATTCAGTACTTC. This chain uses TRBV19 with TRBJ2-4; possible D gene TRBD1, 5 bases. CDR1 and CDR2 from the germline V gene are LNHDA and SQIVND (reference sequence). The length of the CDR3 is 15 residues. Trimming removed 3 bases at V and 1 base at J, with 10 bases between.

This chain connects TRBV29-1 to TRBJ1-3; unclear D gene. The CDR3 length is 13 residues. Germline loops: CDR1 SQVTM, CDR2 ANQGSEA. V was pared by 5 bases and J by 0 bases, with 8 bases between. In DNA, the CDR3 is TGCAGCGTTAATGACAACTCTGGAAACACCATATATTTT. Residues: CSVNDNSGNTIYF.

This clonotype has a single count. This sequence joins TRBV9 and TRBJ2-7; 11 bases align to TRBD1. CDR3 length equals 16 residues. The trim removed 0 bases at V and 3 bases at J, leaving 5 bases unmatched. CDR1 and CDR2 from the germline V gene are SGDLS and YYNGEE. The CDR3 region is CASSVGAGTGGYEQYF. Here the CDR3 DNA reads TGTGCCAGCAGCGTAGGGGCTGGGACAGGGGGCTACGAGCAGTACTTC. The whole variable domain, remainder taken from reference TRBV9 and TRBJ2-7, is DSGVTQTPKHLITATGQRVTLRCSPRSGDLSVYWYQQSLDQGLQFLIQYYNGEERAKGNILERFSAQQFPDLHSELNLSSLELGDSALYFCASSVGAGTGGYEQYFGPGTRLTVT.

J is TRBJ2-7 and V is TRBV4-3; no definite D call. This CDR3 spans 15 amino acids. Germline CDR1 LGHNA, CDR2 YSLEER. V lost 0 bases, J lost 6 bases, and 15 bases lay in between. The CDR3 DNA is TGCGCCAGCAGCCAAGAACAGACCATTCAGTCCGAGCAGTACTTC. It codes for CASSQEQTIQSEQYF.

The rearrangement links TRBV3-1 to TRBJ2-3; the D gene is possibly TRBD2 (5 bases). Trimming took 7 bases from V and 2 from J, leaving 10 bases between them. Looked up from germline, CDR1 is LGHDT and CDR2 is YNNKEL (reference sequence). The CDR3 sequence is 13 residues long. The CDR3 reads CASIGGLTDTQYF. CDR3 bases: TGTGCCAGCATCGGAGGCCTCACAGATACGCAGTATTTT.

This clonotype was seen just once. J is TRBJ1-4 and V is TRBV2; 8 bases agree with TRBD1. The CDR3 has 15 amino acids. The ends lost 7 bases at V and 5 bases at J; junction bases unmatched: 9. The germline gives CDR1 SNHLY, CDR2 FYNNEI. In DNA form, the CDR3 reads TGTGCCAGCAAGATCGGGGACAGGAGAAATGAAAAACTGTTTTTT. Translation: CASKIGDRRNEKLFF.

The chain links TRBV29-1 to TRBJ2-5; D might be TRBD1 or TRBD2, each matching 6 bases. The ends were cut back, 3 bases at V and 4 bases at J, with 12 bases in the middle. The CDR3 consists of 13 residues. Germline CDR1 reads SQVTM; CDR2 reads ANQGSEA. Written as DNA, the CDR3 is TGCAGCGTTGACAGGGGAGGTCGAGAGACCCAGTACTTC. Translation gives CSVDRGGRETQYF. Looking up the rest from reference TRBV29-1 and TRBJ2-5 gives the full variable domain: SAVISQKPSRDICQRGTSLTIQCQVDSQVTMMFWYRQQPGQSLTLIATANQGSEATYESGFVIDKFPISRPNLTFSTLTVSNMSPEDSSIYLCSVDRGGRETQYFGPGTRLLVL.

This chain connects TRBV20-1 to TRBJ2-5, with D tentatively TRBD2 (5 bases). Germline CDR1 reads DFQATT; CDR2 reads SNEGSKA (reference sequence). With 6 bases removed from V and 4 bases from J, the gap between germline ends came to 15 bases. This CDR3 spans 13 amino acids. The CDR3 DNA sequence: TGCAGTGCCCAGAGAGTGGCGGGAGAGACCCAGTACTTC. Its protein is CSAQRVAGETQYF.

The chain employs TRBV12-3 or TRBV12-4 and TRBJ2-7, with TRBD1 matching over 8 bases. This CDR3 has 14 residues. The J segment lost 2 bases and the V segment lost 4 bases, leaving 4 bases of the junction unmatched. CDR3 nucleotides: TGTGCCAGCAGTTGGACAGGGACCACCTACGAGCAGTACTTC. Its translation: CASSWTGTTYEQYF.

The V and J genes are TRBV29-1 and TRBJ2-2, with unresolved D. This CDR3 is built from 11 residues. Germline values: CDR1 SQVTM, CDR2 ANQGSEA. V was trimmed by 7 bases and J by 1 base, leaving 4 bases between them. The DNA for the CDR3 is TGCAGCGGGGGGAACACCGGGGAGCTGTTTTTT. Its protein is CSGGNTGELFF.

DNA for the CDR3: TGTGCCAGCAGCTTAGACGGTAGCCCAAGAGAGCAGTTCTTC. It yields the protein CASSLDGSPREQFF. This chain connects TRBV7-9 to TRBJ2-1; D remains unclear. CDR3 length: 14 amino acids. CDR1 is SEHNR and CDR2 is FQNEAQ in the germline V gene (reference sequence). Trimming left V 1 base short and J 10 bases short, with 14 bases between.

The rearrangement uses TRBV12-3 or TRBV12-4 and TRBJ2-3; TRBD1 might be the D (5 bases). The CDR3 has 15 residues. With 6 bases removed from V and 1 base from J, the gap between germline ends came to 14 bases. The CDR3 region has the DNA TGTGCCAGCAGAAGGGGCCGGGTTGGCACAGATACGCAGTATTTT. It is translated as CASRRGRVGTDTQYF.

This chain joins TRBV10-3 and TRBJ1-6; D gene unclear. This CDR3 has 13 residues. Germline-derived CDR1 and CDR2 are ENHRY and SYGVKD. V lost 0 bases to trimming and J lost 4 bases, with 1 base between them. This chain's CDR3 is CAISESYNSPLHF. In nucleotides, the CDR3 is TGTGCCATCAGTGAGTCGTATAATTCACCCCTCCACTTT.

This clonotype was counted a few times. The CDR3 is CASSLTGTGSYEQYF. CDR3 DNA sequence: TGTGCCAGCAGCCTTACCGGGACAGGGAGCTACGAGCAGTACTTC. The V gene is TRBV14, the J gene TRBJ2-7; 9 bases line up with TRBD1. Germline V gene lookup returns CDR1 SGHDN and CDR2 FVKESK. The CDR3 has 15 amino acids. Trimming at V came to 4 bases and at J to 3 bases, leaving 7 bases not matched to a gene.

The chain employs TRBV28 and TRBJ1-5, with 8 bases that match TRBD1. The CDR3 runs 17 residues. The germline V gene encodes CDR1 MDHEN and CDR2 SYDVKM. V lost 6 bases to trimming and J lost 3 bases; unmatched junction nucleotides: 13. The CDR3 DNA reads TGTGCCAGCAGGGGGGGGACGACAGGGGAGGTCAATCAGCCCCAGCATTTT. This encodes CASRGGTTGEVNQPQHF.